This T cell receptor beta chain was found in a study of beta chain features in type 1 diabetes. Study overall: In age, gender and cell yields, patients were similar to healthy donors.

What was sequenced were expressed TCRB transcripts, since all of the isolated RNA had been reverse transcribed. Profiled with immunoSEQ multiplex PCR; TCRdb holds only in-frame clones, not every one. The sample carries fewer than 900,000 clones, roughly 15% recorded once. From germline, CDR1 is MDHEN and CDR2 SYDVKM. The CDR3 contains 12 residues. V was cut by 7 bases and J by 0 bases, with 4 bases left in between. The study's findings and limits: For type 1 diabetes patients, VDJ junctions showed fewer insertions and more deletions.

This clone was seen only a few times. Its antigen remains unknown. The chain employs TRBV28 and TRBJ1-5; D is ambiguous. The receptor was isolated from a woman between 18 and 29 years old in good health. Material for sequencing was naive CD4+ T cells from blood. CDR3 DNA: TGTGCCAGCACAGTTAGCAATCAGCCCCAGCATTTT. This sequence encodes CASTVSNQPQHF.